A selection of T cell receptor beta chains follows, all from one sample in a study of radiotherapy plus CTLA-4 blockade in lung cancer. The table came from immunoSEQ multiplex PCR; TCRdb's copy has only in-frame clones and leaves some out. This sample carries around 80,000 clones, roughly four fifths of them seen once, and the ten largest clones take about 0.79%. The material sequenced was peripheral blood, taken from a patient treated with radiotherapy plus ipilimumab. Receptor source: a human donor with non-small cell lung cancer who had stable disease on radiotherapy plus ipilimumab. Both conserved end residues are part of each CDR3. A D gene is named only where the DNA matches it firmly. Size is omitted from some rows. Given values are once, few, many or a class for expanded clones.

CASSWTVFGGYTF,TGTGCCAGCAGCTGGACAGTCTTCGGAGGCTACACCTTC,TRBV6-5,TRBJ1-2,NA,NA
CASSLRAGGTDGYTF,TGTGCCAGCAGCCTTCGGGCAGGGGGGACGGATGGCTACACCTTC,TRBV4-2,TRBJ1-2,TRBD1,few
CATSAQMNTEAFF,TGTGCCACCTCGGCCCAAATGAACACTGAAGCTTTCTTT,TRBV2,TRBJ1-1,NA,NA
CASSLAGGSGELFF,TGTGCCAGCAGTCTTGCCGGGGGATCCGGGGAGCTGTTTTTT,TRBV14,TRBJ2-2,NA,NA
CASSIGTAERAKNIQYF,TGTGCCAGTAGTATAGGGACAGCCGAGAGGGCCAAAAACATTCAGTACTTC,TRBV19,TRBJ2-4,NA,NA
CASSGNRVKDYGYTF,TGTGCCAGCAGCGGTAACAGGGTGAAGGACTATGGCTACACCTTC,TRBV5-4,TRBJ1-2,NA,NA
CASSPSWSSSSPLHF,TGTGCCAGCAGCCCTAGTTGGTCTTCAAGTTCACCCCTCCACTTT,TRBV5-8,TRBJ1-6,NA,few
CATSRGEQPSGANVLTF,TGTGCCACCAGCAGAGGGGAACAGCCCTCTGGGGCCAACGTCCTGACTTTC,TRBV15,TRBJ2-6,NA,NA
CASRGRRNTEAFF,TGTGCCAGCCGAGGGCGGAGGAACACTGAAGCTTTCTTT,TRBV4-2,TRBJ1-1,NA,NA
CASSHTSGGLSYEQYF,TGCGCCAGCAGCCATACTAGCGGGGGGCTCTCCTACGAGCAGTACTTC,TRBV5-1,TRBJ2-7,TRBD2,once
CASTSESYEQYF,TGTGCCAGTACCTCCGAGTCGTACGAGCAGTACTTC,TRBV19,TRBJ2-7,NA,NA
CASSLMIAGGPETQYF,TGTGCCAGCAGCTTAATGATAGCGGGAGGGCCGGAGACCCAGTACTTC,TRBV7-2,TRBJ2-5,TRBD2,NA
CASSLGAGSADTQYF,TGCGCCAGCAGCTTGGGGGCGGGAAGCGCAGATACGCAGTATTTT,TRBV5-1,TRBJ2-3,NA,NA
CASSLQAAGETQYF,TGTGCTAGCAGCTTACAGGCGGCGGGGGAGACCCAGTACTTC,TRBV7-7,TRBJ2-5,NA,once
CASSSGGTATSNTEAFF,TGCGCCAGCAGCTCGGGCGGGACAGCCACTTCGAACACTGAAGCTTTCTTT,TRBV5-1,TRBJ1-1,TRBD1,NA
CASSLEGGRLTEAFF,TGCGCCAGCAGCTTGGAGGGGGGGCGTCTTACTGAAGCTTTCTTT,TRBV5-1,TRBJ1-1,NA,many
CASKNSGANVLTF,TGTGCCAGCAAAAACTCTGGGGCCAACGTCCTGACTTTC,TRBV28,TRBJ2-6,NA,few
CASSQVGDTYEQYF,TGTGCCAGCAGCCAGGTGGGGGACACTTACGAGCAGTACTTC,TRBV4-2,TRBJ2-7,NA,NA
CATSRDLGTEAFF,TGTGCCACCAGCAGAGATCTAGGTACTGAAGCTTTCTTT,TRBV15,TRBJ1-1,NA,NA
CASRVDTYNEQFF,TGTGCCAGCAGAGTAGACACCTACAATGAGCAGTTCTTC,TRBV6-6,TRBJ2-1,NA,NA
CASSDGLAADEQFF,TGTGCCAGCAGTGATGGACTAGCGGCCGATGAGCAGTTCTTC,TRBV2,TRBJ2-1,TRBD2,NA
CASSTRQGAGGNQPQHF,TGTGCCAGCAGTACAAGACAGGGGGCAGGTGGCAATCAGCCCCAGCATTTT,TRBV27,TRBJ1-5,TRBD1,once
CASSYTRDSTEAFF,TGTGCCAGCAGTTACACCAGGGACAGCACTGAAGCTTTCTTT,TRBV6-5,TRBJ1-1,TRBD1,once
CATSRRGAVNSPLHF,TGTGCCACCAGCAGAAGGGGGGCTGTGAATTCACCCCTCCACTTT,TRBV15,TRBJ1-6,NA,NA
CASSERTVNTEAFF,TGTGCCAGCAGTGAGAGGACAGTGAACACTGAAGCTTTCTTT,TRBV2,TRBJ1-1,NA,NA
CASSMGQGAGDTQYF,TGTGCCAGCTCGATGGGACAGGGGGCAGGAGATACGCAGTATTTT,TRBV18,TRBJ2-3,TRBD1,NA
CALGGTNEQFF,TGTGCCCTGGGCGGGACCAATGAGCAGTTCTTC,TRBV28,TRBJ2-1,NA,NA
CASSLDPYSTGELFF,TGTGCCAGCAGCTTGGACCCCTATTCCACCGGGGAGCTGTTTTTT,TRBV5-4,TRBJ2-2,NA,NA
CASWGQGAGNTEAFF,TGTGCCAGCTGGGGACAGGGGGCTGGGAACACTGAAGCTTTCTTT,TRBV6-5,TRBJ1-1,TRBD1,NA
CASSRTGTDLYGYTF,TGTGCCAGCAGCCGGACCGGGACAGATCTCTATGGCTACACCTTC,TRBV5-4,TRBJ1-2,TRBD1,NA
CASSQVRGAYNSPLHF,TGCGCCAGCAGCCAAGTGAGAGGGGCCTATAATTCACCCCTCCACTTT,TRBV4-1,TRBJ1-6,NA,NA
CASSAYRGQFIYEQYF,TGTGCCAGTAGTGCATACAGGGGGCAATTCATCTACGAGCAGTACTTC,TRBV19,TRBJ2-7,TRBD1,NA
CASSLVREETQYF,TGTGCCAGCAGCTTAGTAAGGGAAGAGACCCAGTACTTC,TRBV7-9,TRBJ2-5,NA,NA
CASNIRDSLGEAFF,TGTGCCAGCAATATCCGGGACAGCCTTGGTGAAGCTTTCTTT,TRBV6-5,TRBJ1-1,TRBD1,once
CASSKVCEGSNQPQHF,TGTGCCAGCAGCAAAGTGTGTGAGGGTAGCAATCAGCCCCAGCATTTT,TRBV21-1,TRBJ1-5,NA,once
CTSRPHDRDHTDTQYF,TGCACCAGCAGACCACACGACAGGGACCACACAGATACGCAGTATTTT,TRBV1,TRBJ2-3,NA,NA
CASSSRGSYNTGELFF,TGTGCCAGCAGCTCTCGGGGTAGCTATAACACCGGGGAGCTGTTTTTT,TRBV11-3,TRBJ2-2,NA,NA
CASSLRQNYGYTF,TGTGCCAGCAGTCTCCGACAGAACTATGGCTACACCTTC,TRBV6-5,TRBJ1-2,NA,NA
CASRGQSTEAFF,TGTGCCAGCAGAGGACAGTCCACTGAAGCTTTCTTT,TRBV9,TRBJ1-1,NA,few
CASSTLGSYEQYF,TGTGCCAGTAGTACTTTGGGCTCCTACGAGCAGTACTTC,TRBV19,TRBJ2-7,NA,few
CASSSDRGHSYEQYF,TGTGCCAGCAGTTCGGACAGGGGGCACTCCTACGAGCAGTACTTC,TRBV6-5,TRBJ2-7,TRBD1,NA
CASSGVGNQPQHF,TGTGCCAGCAGTGGGGTCGGCAATCAGCCCCAGCATTTT,TRBV2,TRBJ1-5,NA,NA
CASSSGLVSSYNSPLHF,TGTGCCAGCAGCTCCGGGCTGGTAAGCTCCTATAATTCACCCCTCCACTTT,TRBV5-4,TRBJ1-6,NA,NA
CASSRLMGSEGQGDEQFF,TGTGCCAGCAGCCGCCTCATGGGGAGTGAGGGCCAGGGAGATGAGCAGTTCTTC,TRBV28,TRBJ2-1,NA,NA
CASSAGQGAEAFF,TGTGCCAGCAGTGCCGGACAGGGGGCTGAAGCTTTCTTT,TRBV6-5,TRBJ1-1,TRBD1,NA
CASSTSYRDPQGGTEAFF,TGTGCCAGTAGTACATCCTACCGGGACCCCCAAGGGGGTACTGAAGCTTTCTTT,TRBV19,TRBJ1-1,NA,NA
CASSLEGAQSYEQYF,TGCGCCAGCAGCTTGGAGGGGGCGCAAAGCTACGAGCAGTACTTC,TRBV5-1,TRBJ2-7,TRBD1,NA
CASKSNTGNTIYF,TGTGCCAGCAAGTCCAATACTGGAAACACCATATATTTT,TRBV6-5,TRBJ1-3,NA,NA
CASSPGGGYTF,TGTGCCAGCAGCCCGGGGGGTGGCTACACCTTC,TRBV11-2,TRBJ1-2,NA,NA